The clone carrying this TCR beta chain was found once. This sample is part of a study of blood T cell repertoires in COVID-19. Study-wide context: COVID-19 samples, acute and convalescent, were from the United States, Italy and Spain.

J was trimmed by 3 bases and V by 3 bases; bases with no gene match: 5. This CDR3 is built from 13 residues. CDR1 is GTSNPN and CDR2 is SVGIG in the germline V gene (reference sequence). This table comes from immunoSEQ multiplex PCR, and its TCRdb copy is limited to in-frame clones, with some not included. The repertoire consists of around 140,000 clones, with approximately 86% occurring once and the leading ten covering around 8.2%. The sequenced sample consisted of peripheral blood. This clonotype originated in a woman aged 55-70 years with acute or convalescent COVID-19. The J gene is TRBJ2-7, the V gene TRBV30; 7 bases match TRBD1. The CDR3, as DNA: TGTGCCTGGAGCCTGGACAGGAACTACGAGCAGTACTTC. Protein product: CAWSLDRNYEQYF.